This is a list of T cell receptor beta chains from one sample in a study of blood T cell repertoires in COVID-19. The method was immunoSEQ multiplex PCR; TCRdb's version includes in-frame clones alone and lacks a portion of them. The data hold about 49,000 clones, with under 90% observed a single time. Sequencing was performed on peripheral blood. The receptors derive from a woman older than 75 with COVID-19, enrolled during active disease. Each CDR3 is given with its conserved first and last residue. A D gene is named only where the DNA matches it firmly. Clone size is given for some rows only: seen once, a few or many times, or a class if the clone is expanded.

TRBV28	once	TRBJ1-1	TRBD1	CASSLPGTGMTEAFF	TGTGCCAGCAGTTTACCCGGGACAGGGATGACTGAAGCTTTCTTT
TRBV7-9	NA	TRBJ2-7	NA	CASSARAETYEQYF	TGTGCCAGCAGCGCGAGGGCAGAGACCTACGAGCAGTACTTC
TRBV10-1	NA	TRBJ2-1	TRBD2	CASSTTLAGNNEQFF	TGCGCCAGCAGTACTACCCTAGCGGGCAACAATGAGCAGTTCTTC
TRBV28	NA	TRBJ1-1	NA	CASSSETRNTEAFF	TGTGCCAGCAGTTCGGAGACGCGGAACACTGAAGCTTTCTTT
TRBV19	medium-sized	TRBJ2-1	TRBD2	CASFSGSRNEQFF	TGTGCCAGTTTTAGCGGGAGTCGGAATGAGCAGTTCTTC
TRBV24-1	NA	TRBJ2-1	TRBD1	CATSDSRDRAQGEQFF	TGTGCCACCAGTGATTCTCGGGACAGAGCACAGGGTGAGCAGTTCTTC
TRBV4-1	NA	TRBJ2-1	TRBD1	CASKDRDNEQFF	TGCGCCAGCAAGGACAGGGACAATGAGCAGTTCTTC
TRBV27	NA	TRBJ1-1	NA	CASNGGLGAEAFF	TGTGCCAGCAACGGGGGTTTGGGTGCTGAAGCTTTCTTT
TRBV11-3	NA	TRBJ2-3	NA	CASSGMYTDTQYF	TGTGCCAGCAGCGGCATGTACACAGATACGCAGTATTTT
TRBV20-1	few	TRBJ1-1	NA	CSASGLTEAFF	TGCAGTGCTTCAGGGCTCACTGAAGCTTTCTTT
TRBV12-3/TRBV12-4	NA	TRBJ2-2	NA	CASRHREELFF	TGTGCCAGCAGGCACAGGGAGGAGCTGTTTTTT
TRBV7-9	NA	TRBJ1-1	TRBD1	CASSPQGVYTEAFF	TGTGCCAGCAGCCCACAGGGGGTGTACACTGAAGCTTTCTTT
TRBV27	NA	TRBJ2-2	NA	CASSITSLNTGELFF	TGTGCCAGCAGTATTACTAGCCTGAACACCGGGGAGCTGTTTTTT
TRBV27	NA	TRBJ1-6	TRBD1	CASSPRQGSSYNSPLHF	TGTGCCAGCAGTCCCCGACAGGGGAGCTCCTATAATTCACCCCTCCACTTT
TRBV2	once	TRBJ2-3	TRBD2	CASRGLTDTQYF	TGTGCCAGCAGGGGACTAACAGATACGCAGTATTTT
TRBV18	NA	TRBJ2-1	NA	CASSPRGQGRVEQFF	TGTGCCAGCTCACCAAGGGGCCAGGGCAGAGTTGAGCAGTTCTTC
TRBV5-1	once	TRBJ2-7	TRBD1	CASSIGQGAYEQYF	TGCGCCAGCAGTATTGGACAGGGAGCCTACGAGCAGTACTTC
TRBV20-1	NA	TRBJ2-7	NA	CSAKMSYEQYF	TGCAGTGCTAAAATGAGCTACGAGCAGTACTTC
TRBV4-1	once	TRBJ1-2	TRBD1	CASSHPGQGANYGYTF	TGCGCCAGCAGCCATCCCGGACAGGGAGCTAACTATGGCTACACCTTC
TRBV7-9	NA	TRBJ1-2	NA	CASTIPRQDGYTF	TGTGCCAGCACTATCCCCAGACAGGATGGCTACACCTTC
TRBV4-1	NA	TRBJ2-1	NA	CASSSRDNEQFF	TGCGCCAGCAGCTCCCGGGACAATGAGCAGTTCTTC
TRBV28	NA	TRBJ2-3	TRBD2	CASSSGTRSTDTQYF	TGTGCCAGCAGTTCCGGGACTAGGAGCACAGATACGCAGTATTTT
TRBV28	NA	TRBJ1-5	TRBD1	CASRGGQGGQPQHF	TGTGCCAGCAGGGGCGGACAGGGAGGACAGCCCCAGCATTTT
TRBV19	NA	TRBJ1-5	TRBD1	CASSTPGQGGTFRNQPQHF	TGTGCCAGTAGTACTCCTGGACAGGGAGGAACCTTTAGGAATCAGCCCCAGCATTTT
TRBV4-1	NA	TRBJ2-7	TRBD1	CASSQDRTGWYEQYF	TGCGCCAGCAGCCAAGATAGGACAGGGTGGTACGAGCAGTACTTC
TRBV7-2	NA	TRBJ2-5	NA	CASSSVGAGETQYF	TGTGCCAGCAGCTCAGTAGGAGCTGGGGAGACCCAGTACTTC
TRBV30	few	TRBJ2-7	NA	CAWSAGGGKREQYF	TGTGCCTGGAGTGCAGGAGGGGGCAAGCGCGAGCAGTACTTC
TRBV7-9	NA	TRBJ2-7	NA	CASSLEAGPYEQYF	TGTGCCAGCAGCTTAGAGGCAGGGCCCTACGAGCAGTACTTC
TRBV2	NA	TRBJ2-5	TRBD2	CASSVQLAGGETQYF	TGTGCCAGCAGTGTACAACTAGCGGGAGGAGAGACCCAGTACTTC
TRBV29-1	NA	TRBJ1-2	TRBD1	CSVRQGYGYTF	TGCAGCGTACGACAGGGTTATGGCTACACCTTC
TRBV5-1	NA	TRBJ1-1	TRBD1	CASSSQGLGTEAFF	TGCGCCAGCAGCTCACAGGGGTTGGGCACTGAAGCTTTCTTT
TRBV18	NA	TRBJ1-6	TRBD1	CASSPEGGGNSPLHF	TGTGCCAGCTCACCAGAAGGGGGCGGGAATTCACCCCTCCACTTT
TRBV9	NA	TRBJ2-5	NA	CASSGGLSVETQYF	TGTGCCAGCTCCGGGGGGCTCAGTGTTGAGACCCAGTACTTC
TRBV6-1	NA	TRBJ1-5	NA	CASSEDTNQPQHF	TGTGCCAGCAGTGAGGACACCAATCAGCCCCAGCATTTT
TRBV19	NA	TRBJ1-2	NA	CASSMTLAGYTF	TGTGCCAGTAGTATGACACTGGCGGGCTACACCTTC
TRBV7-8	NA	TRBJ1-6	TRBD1	CASSFGQGAFSPLHF	TGTGCCAGCAGCTTTGGGCAGGGGGCCTTTTCACCCCTCCACTTT
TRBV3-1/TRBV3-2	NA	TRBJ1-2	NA	CASSQGRGGGYGYTF	TGTGCCAGCAGCCAAGGAAGGGGAGGGGGCTATGGCTACACCTTC
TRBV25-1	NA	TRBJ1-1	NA	CASRGTGQNTEAFF	TGTGCCAGCAGGGGAACCGGACAGAACACTGAAGCTTTCTTT
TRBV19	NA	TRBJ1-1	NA	CASSPRGNTEAFF	TGTGCCAGTAGCCCGCGGGGCAACACTGAAGCTTTCTTT
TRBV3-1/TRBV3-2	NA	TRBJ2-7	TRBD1	CASSLQQGAKQYF	TGTGCCAGCAGCCTACAACAGGGGGCAAAGCAGTACTTC
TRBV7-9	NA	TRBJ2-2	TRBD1	CASSFPGGGTGELFF	TGTGCCAGTAGCTTTCCAGGGGGCGGAACCGGGGAGCTGTTTTTT
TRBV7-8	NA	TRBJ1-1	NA	CASTVLRSGALNTEAFF	TGTGCCAGCACCGTACTTCGATCAGGGGCCTTGAACACTGAAGCTTTCTTT
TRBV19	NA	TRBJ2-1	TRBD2	CASSILGLAGDNEQFF	TGTGCCAGTAGTATCTTGGGATTAGCGGGCGACAATGAGCAGTTCTTC
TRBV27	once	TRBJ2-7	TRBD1	CASSKGQGARGEQYF	TGTGCCAGCAGCAAGGGACAGGGGGCGAGGGGCGAGCAGTACTTC
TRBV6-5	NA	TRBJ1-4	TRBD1	CASRTGGGLFF	TGTGCCAGCAGGACAGGGGGCGGGCTGTTTTTT
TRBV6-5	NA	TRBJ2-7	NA	CASSPHQGGYEQYF	TGTGCCAGCAGTCCCCACCAGGGTGGCTACGAGCAGTACTTC
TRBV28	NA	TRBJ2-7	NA	CASSPRGRATYEQYF	TGTGCCAGCAGTCCCAGGGGCCGGGCCACCTACGAGCAGTACTTC
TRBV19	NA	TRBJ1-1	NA	CASSVQGMNTEAFF	TGTGCCAGTAGTGTACAGGGCATGAACACTGAAGCTTTCTTT